Listed here are 11 T cell receptor beta chains from one sample, sequenced in a study of T cell responses to AZD1222 COVID-19 vaccine. Only in-frame clones appear in the TCRdb table, and some are missing; sequencing was by immunoSEQ multiplex PCR. The table shows some 110,000 clones, with approximately 83% occurring only once. The source material was peripheral blood, sampled on day 0 of MenACWY control vaccination. The receptors here all came from an adult in good health.

The chain carries TRBV10-3 and TRBJ1-1; D is ambiguous. This CDR3 region has 13 residues. Germline V gene sequence: CDR1 ENHRY, CDR2 SYGVKD. V shed 2 bases and J shed 4 bases, with 8 bases lying between them. Written as DNA, the CDR3 is TGTGCCATCAGTGAGCGGGAAAGCACTGAAGCTTTCTTT. Translating it yields CAISERESTEAFF.

This sequence joins TRBV4-2 and TRBJ2-1; 9 bases match TRBD2. The CDR3 is made up of 15 amino acids. Germline loops: CDR1 LGHNA, CDR2 YNFKEQ. V was pared by 0 bases and J by 3 bases, with 0 bases of the junction left unmatched. The CDR3 protein is CASSQERGGYNEQFF. For the CDR3, the DNA is TGTGCCAGCAGCCAAGAGCGGGGGGGCTACAATGAGCAGTTCTTC.

The CDR3 nucleotides are TGTGCCAGCAGCTTGCCCGGGACAGGGGACACCGGGGAGCTGTTTTTT. As protein: CASSLPGTGDTGELFF. The rearrangement joins TRBV5-6 to TRBJ2-2; the match to TRBD1 covers 10 bases. Germline V gene sequence: CDR1 SGHDT, CDR2 YYEEEE. The V gene end was trimmed by 1 base and the J gene end by 3 bases; junction bases not matched to a gene: 3. CDR3 length: 16 residues.

The CDR3 region has the DNA TGTGCCAGCAGACGATTTCAAAGAGTCCAGGGGCATGAAAAACTGTTTTTT. This encodes CASRRFQRVQGHEKLFF. This chain connects TRBV21-1 to TRBJ1-4; whether TRBD1, the table's D call, matches the DNA was not checked. TRBV21-1 is noted as a pseudogene. The CDR3 contains 17 residues.

The J gene is TRBJ2-7, the V gene TRBV14, with 8 bases fitting TRBD2. The germline V gene encodes CDR1 SGHDN and CDR2 FVKESK. With V trimmed by 0 bases and J by 2 bases, 3 bases remained unmatched. This CDR3 is 15 amino acids long. The CDR3 bases are TGTGCCAGCAGCCAAGAGAGGCGGGGGGCCTACGAGCAGTACTTC. It codes for CASSQERRGAYEQYF.

The chain carries TRBV18 and TRBJ2-1, with a tentative D call TRBD1 (6 bases). CDR3 length: 14 residues. The germline gives CDR1 KGHSH, CDR2 LQKENI. V shed 1 base and J shed 7 bases, with 11 bases lying between them. CDR3 sequence (DNA): TGTGCCAGCTCACCACAGTCAGGGGAAAATGAGCAGTTCTTC. As protein: CASSPQSGENEQFF. Drawing the rest from reference TRBV18 and TRBJ2-1, the complete variable domain is NAGVMQNPRHLVRRRGQEARLRCSPMKGHSHVYWYRQLPEEGLKFMVYLQKENIIDESGMPKERFSAEFPKEGPSILRIQQVVRGDSAAYFCASSPQSGENEQFFGPGTRLTVL.

The chain couples TRBV10-1 to TRBJ2-1, with a tentative D call TRBD2 (5 bases). From germline, CDR1 is WNHNN and CDR2 SYGVQD (reference sequence). CDR3 size: 15 residues. Trimming pared 5 bases from V and 0 bases from J, leaving 11 bases between. As DNA, the CDR3 is TGCGCCAGCAGTATCGAGGGCAGCTCCTACAATGAGCAGTTCTTC. Encoded protein: CASSIEGSSYNEQFF.

V usage is TRBV7-2 and J usage is TRBJ1-2; D may be TRBD1 (5 bases). Germline-derived CDR1 and CDR2 are SGHTA and FQGNSA. The CDR3 is 14 residues long. The V gene lost 2 bases and the J gene lost 6 bases, with 13 bases spanning the gap. CDR3 DNA: TGTGCCAGCAGCTTATATCAGGGTGGGGATGGCTACACCTTC. This translates into CASSLYQGGDGYTF.

This chain connects TRBV6-4 to TRBJ1-6, with D possibly TRBD1 on 5 matching bases. V lost 4 bases and J 6 bases, leaving 13 bases between the germline ends. CDR1 and CDR2 (germline): MRHNA, SNTAGT. The CDR3 has 15 amino acids. CDR3 in amino acids: CASSVGDAFNSPLHF. The CDR3 bases are TGTGCCAGCAGTGTGGGGGACGCGTTTAATTCACCCCTCCACTTT.

The chain recombines TRBV3-1 (or the pseudogene TRBV3-2) with TRBJ2-3, with D hard to call. Germline CDR1 reads LGHDT; CDR2 reads YNNKEL (reference sequence). Between the trimmed V and J ends, which lost 2 bases and 4 bases, there was a span of 10 bases. This CDR3 spans 14 amino acids. The CDR3 region has the DNA TGTGCCAGCAGCCAACTGGCTGCGGCAGATACGCAGTATTTT. This translates into CASSQLAAADTQYF.

The chain couples TRBV3-1 (or the pseudogene TRBV3-2) to TRBJ1-6, with 8 bases lining up with TRBD1. The CDR3 runs to 16 residues. CDR1 LGHDT and CDR2 YNNKEL come from the germline V gene (reference sequence). V trimming: 1 base; J trimming: 12 bases; junction bases outside the gene matches: 11. This CDR3 reads CASSQVAQGAPRPLHF. DNA of the CDR3: TGTGCCAGCAGCCAAGTCGCGCAGGGGGCGCCTAGACCCCTCCACTTT.